The clone carrying this TCR beta chain has at least ten counts. TCR beta CDR3 regions were amplified from RNA transcripts. HTBI primers drove first-round RT-PCR of the TCR CDR3. From the multiplex PCR reads, TCRdb called clonotypes with MiXCR, one entry per CDR3 protein. Here the sample spans around 620,000 distinct CDR3 sequences, around 15% being singletons. This specimen belongs to a study of T cells in Graves' hyperthyroidism and ophthalmopathy. Study details: Initial diagnosis, before any treatment, was when peripheral blood was collected.

Graves' hyperthyroidism is called stable when ophthalmopathy does not progress within 18 months. Uncontrolled infection, other autoimmune disease, pregnancy or lactation disqualified patients from enrolment. Around 10 ml fresh peripheral blood yielded the PBMCs. The CDR3 extends over 16 amino acids. Per germline, CDR1 SGHDT and CDR2 YYEEEE. V was pared by 0 bases and J by 2 bases, with 5 bases of the junction left unmatched. The sequence came from a woman in her twenties or thirties with Graves' hyperthyroidism. The sample was blood. The chain employs TRBV5-6 and TRBJ2-1; the match to TRBD1 covers 7 bases. The CDR3 DNA follows: TGTGCCAGCAGCTTGGGACAGGGTGTCGCCTACAATGAGCAGTTCTTC. Encoded protein: CASSLGQGVAYNEQFF. Looking up the rest from reference TRBV5-6 and TRBJ2-1 gives the full variable domain: DAGVTQSPTHLIKTRGQQVTLRCSPKSGHDTVSWYQQALGQGPQFIFQYYEEEERQRGNFPDRFSGHQFPNYSSELNVNALLLGDSALYLCASSLGQGVAYNEQFFGPGTRLTVL.